This record covers a single T cell receptor (beta chain). What it binds is unknown. The protocol was immunoSEQ multiplex PCR, while the TCRdb copy is restricted to in-frame clones and leaves out a portion. The repertoire consists of around 62,000 clones, with over 60% occurring once and the leading ten covering 1.6%. Autoimmune disease history or systemic immunosuppression disqualified patients. This entry is derived from a study of OX40 agonist ivuxolimab in advanced cancers. As for the study in general: Partial responses occurred in three patients (one hepatocellular carcinoma, two cutaneous melanoma).

Notes on the study in general: CD4+ and CD8+ T cells in blood underwent clonal expansion by week 6 at 0.1 to 3.0 mg/kg.

With V trimmed by 0 bases and J by 5 bases, 2 bases remained unmatched. Germline V gene data show CDR1 as SGHRS and CDR2 as YFSETQ. This CDR3 is built from 14 residues. The rearrangement uses TRBV5-1 and TRBJ2-1; 7 bases match TRBD1. The receptor was isolated from an adult with an advanced solid tumor such as melanoma, head and neck, liver or kidney cancer. The source was CD4+ or CD8+ T cells sorted from blood, collected in a trial of the OX40 agonist ivuxolimab. CDR3 protein: CASSLGTGDNEQFF. The CDR3 bases are TGCGCCAGCAGCTTGGGGACAGGCGACAATGAGCAGTTCTTC.